These T cell receptor beta chains were read from a single sample in a study of shared clonotypes between healthy human individuals. The assay was immunoSEQ multiplex PCR, and TCRdb's table has in-frame clones only and misses some. This table holds over 2 million clones, about 95% found once. Sequenced input: naive CD8+ T cells sorted from blood. The receptors shown here come from a young man in good health. Each CDR3 is given with its conserved first and last residue. A D gene is named only where the DNA matches it firmly. The size of a clone is reported for some rows only, either as once, few or many, or as a class for expanded clones.

TRBD2 | TRBJ2-3 | . | TRBV6-6 | CASSTSSGGRDTQYF
TRBD1 | TRBJ1-1 | . | TRBV12-5 | CASGLGQGASEAFF
. | TRBJ2-1 | . | TRBV7-9 | CASSFSLSGPSYNEQFF
. | TRBJ2-7 | . | TRBV19 | CASSERDSSSYEQYF
. | TRBJ2-7 | . | TRBV7-6 | CASSSMRGVGGYEQYF
TRBD2 | TRBJ2-1 | once | TRBV4-3 | CASSQDDSGLAAYNEQFF
. | TRBJ2-2 | . | TRBV27 | CASSFGGSGELFF
TRBD2 | TRBJ2-7 | . | TRBV13 | CASSSGGSGSSYEQYF
TRBD1 | TRBJ2-1 | . | TRBV5-1 | CASSLYPQGVPYNEQFF
TRBD1 | TRBJ2-7 | once | TRBV5-4 | CASRGGQGEQYF
TRBD2 | TRBJ2-1 | . | TRBV15 | CATREPGLAGEASYNEQFF
. | TRBJ2-1 | . | TRBV27 | CASRFSSYNEQFF
. | TRBJ2-7 | . | TRBV28 | CASSLGVSYEQYF
. | TRBJ2-3 | . | TRBV28 | CASSRSHTDTQYF
. | TRBJ2-3 | . | TRBV30 | CAWSVPEKASTDTQYF
. | TRBJ2-7 | . | TRBV19 | CASSIGGDRAYEQYF
TRBD1 | TRBJ1-5 | . | TRBV5-1 | CASSPIRQGRNQPQHF
. | TRBJ2-7 | . | TRBV7-8 | CASSSGQGGGEQYF
. | TRBJ1-2 | . | TRBV5-6 | CASIIGPGTGNYGYTF
TRBD2 | TRBJ2-1 | . | TRBV6-1 | CASSGAGLAGGLVYNEQFF
. | TRBJ2-2 | . | TRBV27 | CASRSRGTGELFF
TRBD1 | TRBJ1-1 | . | TRBV9 | CASSARGADEAFF
. | TRBJ1-1 | . | TRBV28 | CASSPRNRVEAFF
. | TRBJ2-3 | . | TRBV5-4 | CASSWGTDTQYF
TRBD2 | TRBJ2-5 | . | TRBV7-9 | CASSQTKGLAGRSQYF
. | TRBJ1-3 | . | TRBV7-7 | CASSPGEGSGNTIYF
. | TRBJ2-7 | . | TRBV9 | CASSKVPAYEQYF
. | TRBJ2-7 | . | TRBV5-6 | CASSLDGEQYF
TRBD1 | TRBJ2-7 | . | TRBV29-1 | CSVVTGGGEQYF